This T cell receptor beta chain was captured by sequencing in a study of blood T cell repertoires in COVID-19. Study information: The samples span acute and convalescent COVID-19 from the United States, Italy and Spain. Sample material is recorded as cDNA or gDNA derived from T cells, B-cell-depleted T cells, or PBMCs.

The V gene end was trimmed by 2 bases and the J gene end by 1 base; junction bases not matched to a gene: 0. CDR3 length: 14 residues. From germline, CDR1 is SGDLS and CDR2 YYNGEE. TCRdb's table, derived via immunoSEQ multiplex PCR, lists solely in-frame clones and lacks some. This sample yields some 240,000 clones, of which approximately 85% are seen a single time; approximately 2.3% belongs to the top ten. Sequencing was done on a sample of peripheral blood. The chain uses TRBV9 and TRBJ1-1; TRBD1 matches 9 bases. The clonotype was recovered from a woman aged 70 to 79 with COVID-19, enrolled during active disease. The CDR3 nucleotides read TGTGCCAGCAGCGTGACAGGGGGGAACACTGAAGCTTTCTTT. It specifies CASSVTGGNTEAFF.